This T cell receptor beta chain comes out of a study of metastatic and nonmetastatic thyroid tumors. Findings of the study overall: Versus benign nodules, malignant thyroid tumors reportedly had significantly higher TCR beta diversity, in blood and tumor.

TCRdb reanalyzed the PCR reads with MiXCR. Among 11,000 to 15,000 clones listed, approximately 25% were seen once. This clone has at least ten counts. The antigen is undetermined. Per the germline V gene, CDR1 is SGDLS and CDR2 is YYNGEE. V lost 4 bases and J lost 6; bases outside the gene matches: 6. There are 13 residues in the CDR3. None of the patients had undergone any treatment ahead of thyroid surgery. This sequence joins TRBV9 and TRBJ2-7; 8 positions agree with TRBD1. The source material was tumor tissue. The TCR comes from a female donor with papillary thyroid cancer or a benign thyroid nodule (not recorded which). Some clones in this sample may be carry-over from other donors' samples. This chain's CDR3 is CASSPPTGAEQYF. CDR3 nucleotides: TGTGCCAGCAGCCCCCCGACAGGGGCCGAGCAGTACTTC. Full variable domain (missing parts from reference TRBV9 and TRBJ2-7): DSGVTQTPKHLITATGQRVTLRCSPRSGDLSVYWYQQSLDQGLQFLIQYYNGEERAKGNILERFSAQQFPDLHSELNLSSLELGDSALYFCASSPPTGAEQYFGPGTRLTVT.